This T cell receptor beta chain was sequenced for a study of T cell repertoires in cytomegalovirus infection. In the case of this clonotype: No antigen is known for it.

TCRdb reprocessed the reads via MiXCR and lists one record per CDR3 protein. This sample has around 340,000 distinct CDR3 sequences; 25% to 35% occur once, and the top ten carry 20%. Study-wide results and caveats: The cumulative frequency of public TCR beta families identified carriers of CMV plus the relevant HLA. The ex vivo response was dominated by HLA-C-restricted CMV-specific TCR beta clonotypes.

The input for sequencing was cultured PBMCs, taken from culture after CMV antigen stimulation. This TCR was recovered from a human donor in good health (CMV status not recorded). Some clones in this sample may be carry-over from other donors' samples.

CDR3 region: CASSLNGMASGGSEQFF. CDR3 DNA: TGTGCCAGCAGCTTAAATGGAATGGCTAGCGGGGGGAGTGAGCAGTTCTTC. The genes are TRBV7-3 and TRBJ2-1, with TRBD2 matching over 11 bases. V lost 1 base, J lost 9 bases, and 11 bases stayed unmatched. Germline CDR1 reads SGHTA; CDR2 reads FQGTGA. The CDR3 loop spans 17 amino acids.